A selection of T cell receptor beta chains follows, all from one sample in a study of T cell repertoires in cytomegalovirus infection. Using its own MiXCR run on the reads, TCRdb lists one record per CDR3 protein. The sample includes around 740,000 distinct CDR3 sequences, 35% of them seen just once. Sequencing used PBMCs. These receptors were collected from a human donor in good health (CMV status not recorded). Some clones in this sample may be carry-over from other donors' samples. Both conserved end residues are part of each CDR3. The order of the fields is J gene, D gene, clone size, V gene, CDR3 DNA, CDR3 protein. A D gene is named only where the DNA matches it firmly. For some rows the clone size is stated as once, few or many, or as a class when expanded; others skip it.

>TRBJ2-1|NA|few|TRBV24-1
TGTGCCACCAGTGATTTGCACGGCGACGGGACCGAGCAGTTCTTC
CATSDLHGDGTEQFF
>TRBJ1-5|NA|NA|TRBV12-3/TRBV12-4
TGTGCCAGCAGTACCCACCACGGGGCGCGCAATCAGCCCCAGCATTTT
CASSTHHGARNQPQHF
>TRBJ2-5|NA|few|TRBV29-1
TGCAGCGTTGACGGAACAAGGACGGACTCGGCTAGGGAGACCCAGTACTTC
CSVDGTRTDSARETQYF
>TRBJ1-2|NA|NA|TRBV12-3/TRBV12-4
TGTGCCAGCATGACGCTATACTCCTATGGCTACACCTTC
CASMTLYSYGYTF
>TRBJ2-6|NA|few|TRBV5-1
TGCGCCAGCAGCTTGGCGAACTCTGGGGCCAACGTCCTGACTTTC
CASSLANSGANVLTF
>TRBJ2-3|TRBD1|many|TRBV7-9
TGTGCCAGCAATGAACCGGTGGGGACAGGTTCTCCGGCGGATACGCAGTATTTT
CASNEPVGTGSPADTQYF
>TRBJ1-1|NA|NA|TRBV10-3
TGTGCCATCAGGGCCGGGGCAGGGAACACTGAAGCTTTCTTT
CAIRAGAGNTEAFF
>TRBJ2-3|TRBD2|few|TRBV19
TGTGCCAGTAGTAAAAGAGGGACTAGCGGGAGGACCACTTTCACAGATACGCAGTATTTT
CASSKRGTSGRTTFTDTQYF
>TRBJ1-5|NA|NA|TRBV7-2
TGTGCCACCTCGCTAGGGGGGGCGAGCAATCAGCCCCAGCATTTT
CATSLGGASNQPQHF
>TRBJ2-5|NA|few|TRBV24-1
TGTGCCACCAGCGAACAGCACAACAAGCAAGAGACCCAGTACTTC
CATSEQHNKQETQYF
>TRBJ1-2|NA|few|TRBV6-6
TGTGCCAGCAGCCCGAGACAGCCTAACTATGGCTACACCTTC
CASSPRQPNYGYTF
>TRBJ2-5|NA|NA|TRBV4-1
TGTGCCAGCAGCCAAGCCGAGGGGGGGATAGGAGAGACCCAGTACTTC
CASSQAEGGIGETQYF
>TRBJ2-5|NA|few|TRBV7-9
TGTGCCAGCAGCTTGCTAGCGACGGGCGAGACCCAGTACTTC
CASSLLATGETQYF
>TRBJ2-6|NA|many|TRBV7-2
TGTGCCAGCAGCTCGGGACTCCTCTCTGGGGCCAACGTCCTGACTTTC
CASSSGLLSGANVLTF
>TRBJ1-5|TRBD1|NA|TRBV6-6
TGTGCCAGCAGTTACGCCGGGACAGTAAATAGCAATCAGCCCCAGCATTTT
CASSYAGTVNSNQPQHF
>TRBJ1-2|NA|NA|TRBV5-6
TGTGCCAGCAGCACCGGAAGCACGGGGGACTATGGCTACACCTTC
CASSTGSTGDYGYTF
>TRBJ1-1|TRBD1|many|TRBV11-1
TGTGCCAGCAGCTTATCGACAGGGTGGACTGAAGCTTTCTTT
CASSLSTGWTEAFF
>TRBJ2-1|NA|NA|TRBV12-3/TRBV12-4
TGTGCCAGCAGACTTGTGACAGATTCCTACAATGAGCAGTTCTTC
CASRLVTDSYNEQFF
>TRBJ1-1|NA|NA|TRBV11-1
TGTGCCAGCAGCTTACGGGCGGGATTCACTGAAGCTTTCTTT
CASSLRAGFTEAFF
>TRBJ2-3|TRBD1|many|TRBV6-1
TGTGCCAGCAGTGAATCGACAGGGGGCACAGATACGCAGTATTTT
CASSESTGGTDTQYF
>TRBJ2-1|TRBD2|many|TRBV7-2
TGTGCCAGCAGCTTAGCCTGGCTAGCGGGAGGTGAGCAGTTCTTC
CASSLAWLAGGEQFF
>TRBJ1-2|TRBD1|once|TRBV5-1
TGCGCCAGCAGCCCCCGGGACAGGGGTCTGCCGTTCTACACCTTC
CASSPRDRGLPFYTF
>TRBJ1-6|NA|few|TRBV7-9
TGTGCCAGCAGCCGGTTTACGGGGAATTCACCCCTCCACTTT
CASSRFTGNSPLHF
>TRBJ1-1|NA|NA|TRBV28
TGTGCCAGCAGCCTGGGACAACGGGTAACTGAAGCTTTATTT
CASSLGQRVTEALF
>TRBJ1-4|NA|NA|TRBV28
TGTGCCAGCAGTTTTAGCCTCCGGGGGGCAACTAATGAAAAACTGTTTTTT
CASSFSLRGATNEKLFF
>TRBJ2-7|TRBD1|many|TRBV7-2
TGTGCCAGCAGCTTAGAGGGGGCGGATGAGCAGTACTTC
CASSLEGADEQYF
>TRBJ2-7|TRBD1|many|TRBV7-6
TGTGCCAGCAGCCACACGGGACAGGGTAGCTACGAGCAGTACTTC
CASSHTGQGSYEQYF
>TRBJ2-1|TRBD1|NA|TRBV6-1
TGTGCCAGCAGCCCCGACAGGGATCAGCATTTCTTC
CASSPDRDQHFF
>TRBJ2-1|TRBD2|NA|TRBV24-1
TGTGCCACCAGTAAGGAGACTAGCGGGGTCTCCAATGAGCAGTTCTTC
CATSKETSGVSNEQFF
>TRBJ2-7|TRBD1|many|TRBV7-2
TGTGCCAGCAGCCCGGTCCCGGGACAGGTAAAGTTCTCCTACGAGCAGTACTTC
CASSPVPGQVKFSYEQYF
>TRBJ1-6|NA|NA|TRBV7-9
TGTGCCATCGATGCAGGGCAGTCACCCCTCCACTTT
CAIDAGQSPLHF
>TRBJ2-6|TRBD2|NA|TRBV7-9
TGTGCCAGCAGCCCCGCAGATCGGGAGGGCCTTGAGGCCAACGTCCTGACTTTC
CASSPADREGLEANVLTF
>TRBJ2-3|NA|few|TRBV27
TGTGCCAGCAGTTTCCAGGGAATCGCAGATACGCAGTATTTT
CASSFQGIADTQYF